This TCR beta chain was identified during a study of blood T cells in healthy people across ages. Looking at the study overall: Template switching picked up about one barcoded beta molecule for each two T cells.

The V gene lost 4 bases and the J gene lost 4 bases, with 10 bases spanning the gap. Germline assignment: CDR1 LGHDT and CDR2 YNNKEL (reference sequence). This CDR3 is built from 13 residues. This clonotype has just a few counts. The authors ran a second PCR of about 6 to 11 cycles using a sample-barcoded 5' primer and a J-beta primer mix. MiXCR was run by TCRdb on the 5' RACE reads, yielding one entry per CDR3 protein. The sample yields just over 800,000 distinct CDR3 sequences, around 62% seen once. The sequence came from a young man in good health. The V call is TRBV3-1, the J call TRBJ1-2; D is ambiguous. The specimen was blood. In nucleotides, the CDR3 is TGTGCCAGCAGCCGGTCCGGCGGCTATGGCTACACCTTC. It is translated as CASSRSGGYGYTF.